This TCR beta chain derives from a study of blood T cells in healthy people across ages. The CDR3 consists of 16 residues. The ends lost 6 bases at V and 7 bases at J; junction bases unmatched: 15. Germline CDR1 SGHTA, CDR2 FQGNSA. The second PCR ran roughly 6 to 11 cycles with a sample-barcoded 5' primer and J-beta primers. A single record per CDR3 protein comes from TCRdb applying MiXCR to the 5' RACE reads. The data contain over 500,000 distinct CDR3 sequences, about 27% of them singletons. These data were also reused for a study on T cells of mothers and their children.

The sample comprised blood. The V gene is TRBV7-2, the J gene TRBJ2-1; 7 bases match TRBD2. The source is a boy aged 2-9 years in good health. CDR3 residues: CASRTRLAGRVNEQFF. The CDR3 DNA is TGTGCCAGCAGGACTCGACTAGCTGGTCGGGTTAATGAGCAGTTCTTC.